This TCR beta chain was obtained from a study of Graves' ophthalmopathy and Graves' hyperthyroidism. Notes on the study in general: Detection in blood was also observed for most expanded thyroid clonotypes above 0.001 frequency.

New diagnoses, under 2 months' duration, and ages 18 to 65 characterized the hyperthyroidism patients. This clonotype was counted at least ten times. The target antigen is unknown. Amplifying from RNA transcripts, the study obtained TCR beta CDR3 regions. HTBI-primed first-round RT-PCR preceded second-round multiplex PCR. TCRdb reprocessed the multiplex PCR reads via MiXCR and lists one record per CDR3 protein. Among roughly 400,000 distinct CDR3 sequences listed, about a sixth were seen once. This CDR3 is 15 amino acids long. V dropped 4 bases and J dropped 3; count of bases not matched to a gene: 7. Per germline, CDR1 SGHRS and CDR2 YFSETQ.

The sequencing sample was made of peripheral blood. This rearrangement joins TRBV5-1 to TRBJ2-5; 9 bases map to TRBD1. This clonotype was sampled from an adult woman with stable Graves' hyperthyroidism. In DNA, the CDR3 is TGCGCCAGCAGCACCGGACAGGGGATGGAAGAGACCCAGTACTTC. Translating it yields CASSTGQGMEETQYF.